This entry lists 11 T cell receptor beta chains sequenced from one sample in a study of CD8 T cells in cerebrospinal fluid in Alzheimer's disease. TCRdb re-analyzed the 10x single-cell sequencing reads; it lists each CDR3 protein once, without DNA. In all, the sample yields about 1,600 distinct CDR3 sequences. The specimen was cerebrospinal fluid. The receptors originated from a human donor with mild cognitive impairment.

This clonotype is medium-sized by frequency. The V and J genes are TRBV2 and TRBJ2-1. There are 17 residues in the CDR3. Germline CDR1 SNHLY, CDR2 FYNNEI. The CDR3: CASSEAKGTFGENEQFF. Drawing the rest from reference TRBV2 and TRBJ2-1, the complete variable domain is EPEVTQTPSHQVTQMGQEVILRCVPISNHLYFYWYRQILGQKVEFLVSFYNNEISEKSEIFDDQFSVERPDGSNFTLKIRSTKLEDSAMYFCASSEAKGTFGENEQFFGPGTRLTVL.

Its frequency marks this clonotype as medium-sized. This chain links TRBV29-1 with TRBJ2-7. The CDR3 is made up of 13 amino acids. Germline-derived CDR1 and CDR2 are SQVTM and ANQGSEA. The chain's CDR3 is CSVRLASSYEQYF.

This clonotype is medium-sized (0.01 to 0.1%) by frequency. This chain uses TRBV20-1 with TRBJ2-5; the TRBD2 assignment by TCRdb is unverifiable without DNA. CDR1 and CDR2 from the germline V gene are DFQATT and SNEGSKA (reference sequence). The CDR3 is made up of 14 amino acids. CDR3 region: CSANQRGGQETQYF.

Measured by frequency, this clonotype is large (0.1 to 1%). The chain employs TRBV20-1 and TRBJ1-5; without DNA, the TCRdb call of TRBD1 cannot be checked. The germline CDR1 and CDR2 sequences are DFQATT and SNEGSKA (reference sequence). This CDR3 comprises 16 residues. The chain's CDR3 is CSADRGTGPSNQPQHF.

This clonotype is classed as medium-sized (0.01 to 0.1%) by frequency. This chain uses TRBV5-1 with TRBJ2-3; TCRdb picks TRBD2, but there is no DNA to check that call. Germline V CDR1 and CDR2: SGHRS, YFSETQ. This CDR3 region has 15 residues. This CDR3 is CASSFSLAGEHTQYF.

This chain uses TRBV9 with TRBJ2-3. Germline-derived CDR1 and CDR2 are SGDLS and YYNGEE. CDR3 length: 14 amino acids. This CDR3 reads CASSGNQDTDTQYF.

According to its frequency, this clonotype is medium-sized. V gene TRBV6-5 combines with J gene TRBJ2-1. Germline values: CDR1 MNHEY, CDR2 SVGAGI. The CDR3 spans 13 residues. CDR3 loop: CASSSIWLNEQFF.

According to its frequency, this clonotype is large. This chain uses TRBV7-8 with TRBJ1-5; TCRdb names TRBD1, which stays unverified in the absence of DNA. Germline CDR1 and CDR2: SGHVS and FQNEAQ. This CDR3 has 15 residues. The CDR3 spells CASSFFTGVNQPQHF.

This clonotype is deemed medium-sized by its frequency. The chain combines TRBV16 with TRBJ1-6; checking the TCRdb D call of TRBD1 is not possible without DNA. The CDR3 totals 14 residues. Per germline, CDR1 KGHSY and CDR2 FQNENV. The CDR3 protein is CASSQSQQGSPLHF. The complete variable domain, with remaining parts taken from reference TRBV16 and TRBJ1-6, reads GEEVAQTPKHLVRGEGQKAKLYCAPIKGHSYVFWYQQVLKNEFKFLISFQNENVFDETGMPKERFSAKCLPNSPCSLEIQATKLEDSAVYFCASSQSQQGSPLHFGNGTRLTVT.

This clonotype is labeled medium-sized based on frequency. This chain links TRBV19 with TRBJ2-1; without DNA, the TCRdb call of TRBD1 cannot be checked. The germline gives CDR1 LNHDA, CDR2 SQIVND (reference sequence). The CDR3 runs 13 residues. The CDR3 sequence is CASSTRDDNEQFF.

This clonotype is deemed medium-sized by its frequency. The chain carries TRBV5-1 and TRBJ2-7; TCRdb selects TRBD2, and the lack of DNA leaves this call unchecked. The germline V gene encodes CDR1 SGHRS and CDR2 YFSETQ. The CDR3 spans 15 residues. The chain's CDR3 is CASGGVAGESYEQYF.